The 11 T cell receptor beta chains below come from one sample, sequenced in a study of identical twins. One entry per CDR3 protein results from TCRdb running MiXCR on the 5' RACE reads. The data contain hundreds of thousands of distinct CDR3 sequences, approximately 18% of them singletons. In addition, the sample was reused for a study of T cells expressing NK-cell markers.

The sample taken for sequencing was PBMCs. All receptors derive from a woman aged 18-30 years in good health.

This clonotype was counted between two and nine times. The V and J genes are TRBV10-3 and TRBJ2-5, with 11 bases fitting TRBD2. The germline V gene has CDR1 ENHRY and CDR2 SYGVKD. The CDR3 extends over 14 amino acids. The V and J ends lost 10 bases and 3 bases, in that order; junction bases with no gene match: 7. The DNA for the CDR3 is TGTGCCACCCAGACTAGCGGGATAAAAGAGACCCAGTACTTC. This encodes CATQTSGIKETQYF.

This rearrangement joins TRBV21-1 to TRBJ2-7; the table assigns TRBD2, which was not confirmed against the DNA. TRBV21-1 is a known pseudogene. The CDR3 loop spans 16 amino acids. DNA of the CDR3: TGTGCCAGCATATCGAGGACTAGCGGGAGAACTCACGAGCAGTACTTC. This gives the protein CASISRTSGRTHEQYF.

This clonotype was recorded many times. The V and J genes are TRBV7-2 and TRBJ2-4; TRBD1 matches 7 bases. The CDR3 extends over 16 amino acids. CDR1 is SGHTA and CDR2 is FQGNSA in the germline V gene. J gave up 10 bases and V 3 bases, and 15 bases lay outside the gene matches. The CDR3 region has the DNA TGTGCCAGCAGCTTCCTTGTCGGACAGGTTGGATATATTCAGTACTTC. Protein sequence: CASSFLVGQVGYIQYF. Combining the CDR3 with reference TRBV7-2 and TRBJ2-4 gives the whole variable domain GAGVSQSPSNKVTEKGKDVELRCDPISGHTALYWYRQSLGQGLEFLIYFQGNSAPDKSGLPSDRFSAERTGGSVSTLTIQRTQQEDSAVYLCASSFLVGQVGYIQYFGAGTRLSVL.

The chain has TRBV29-1 and TRBJ2-1, with D possibly TRBD1 on 6 matching bases. CDR3 size: 12 residues. V dropped 5 bases and J dropped 4 bases, with 9 bases sitting between them. Per germline, CDR1 SQVTM and CDR2 ANQGSEA. For the CDR3, the DNA is TGCAGCGTTAAACAGGGATACAATGAGCAGTTCTTC. The encoded protein is CSVKQGYNEQFF.

A remark on this clonotype: The junction differs from germline at one of its ends, possibly a read error. The rearrangement joins TRBV7-7 to TRBJ1-6; 9 nucleotides line up with TRBD1. CDR1 SSHAT and CDR2 FNYEAQ come from the germline V gene (reference sequence). The CDR3 is made up of 17 amino acids. The CDR3 loop is CASRLTGGSSYNSPLHF. The DNA of the CDR3 is TGTGCTAGCAGACTGACAGGGGGGAGCTCCTATAATTCACCCCTCCACTTT.

This clonotype was counted many times. In DNA, the CDR3 is TGCGCCAGCAGTCCCGGGACAGGGCTCACTGAAGCTTTCTTT. It yields the protein CASSPGTGLTEAFF. This chain links TRBV5-1 with TRBJ1-1, with 9 nucleotides matching TRBD1. Unmatched junction bases numbered 6, after V lost 5 bases and J lost 4 bases. CDR3 size: 14 residues. The germline CDR1 and CDR2 sequences are SGHRS and YFSETQ.

The chain recombines TRBV6-6 with TRBJ2-2, with D perhaps TRBD1 or TRBD2 (6 bases each). There are 13 residues in the CDR3. Germline V gives CDR1 MNHNY, CDR2 SVGAGI (reference sequence). V was pared by 7 bases and J by 5 bases, with 11 bases between. CDR3 coding DNA: TGTGCCAGCATTCTAGGGGGGACCGGGGAGCTGTTTTTT. The encoded protein is CASILGGTGELFF.

This rearrangement joins TRBV27 to TRBJ2-5; a weak D match, TRBD2 (6 bases). Germline V gene lookup returns CDR1 MNHEY and CDR2 SMNVEV (reference sequence). This CDR3 region has 15 residues. V lost 5 bases and J lost 5, with 18 bases in between. The CDR3, as DNA: TGTGCCAGCAGTCCCGTGGAGGGGATTGTGGAGACCCAGTACTTC. It encodes CASSPVEGIVETQYF.

This clonotype was counted ten times or more. This sequence joins TRBV12-3 or TRBV12-4 and TRBJ2-7, with 9 bases lining up with TRBD1. This CDR3 is built from 15 residues. The V segment lost 4 bases and the J segment 2 bases; nucleotides outside the gene matches: 6. CDR3 protein: CASSSGGQGAYEQYF. CDR3 DNA: TGTGCCAGCAGTTCGGGGGGACAGGGAGCCTACGAGCAGTACTTC.

The J gene is TRBJ2-7, the V gene TRBV20-1, with 10 positions matching TRBD2. CDR1 DFQATT and CDR2 SNEGSKA come from the germline V gene (reference sequence). The CDR3 has 15 residues. Trimming took 0 bases from V and 4 from J; bases not matched to a gene: 6. Written as DNA, the CDR3 is TGCAGTGCTAGAGATGAGCCTAGCGGGGGTTACGAGCAGTACTTC. This sequence encodes CSARDEPSGGYEQYF.

V gene TRBV5-1 combines with J gene TRBJ1-6; no reliable D call. V lost 4 bases and J 9 bases, leaving 11 bases between the germline ends. CDR1 is SGHRS and CDR2 is YFSETQ in the germline V gene. The length of the CDR3 is 13 residues. The DNA for the CDR3 is TGCGCCAGCAGCATCGACACGGGTTCACCCCTCCACTTT. It codes for CASSIDTGSPLHF.